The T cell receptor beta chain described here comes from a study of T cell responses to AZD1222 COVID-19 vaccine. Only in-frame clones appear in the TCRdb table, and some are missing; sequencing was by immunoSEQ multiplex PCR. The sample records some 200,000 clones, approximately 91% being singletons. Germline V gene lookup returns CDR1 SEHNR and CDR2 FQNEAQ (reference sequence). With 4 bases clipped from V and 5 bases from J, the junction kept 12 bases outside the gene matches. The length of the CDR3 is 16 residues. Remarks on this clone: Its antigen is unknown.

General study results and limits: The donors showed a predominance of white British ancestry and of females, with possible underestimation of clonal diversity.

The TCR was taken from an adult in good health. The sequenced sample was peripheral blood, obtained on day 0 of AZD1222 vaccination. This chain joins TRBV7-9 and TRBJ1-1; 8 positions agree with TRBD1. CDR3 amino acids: CASSWDRQGMDTEAFF. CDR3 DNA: TGTGCCAGCAGCTGGGACCGACAGGGGATGGATACTGAAGCTTTCTTT. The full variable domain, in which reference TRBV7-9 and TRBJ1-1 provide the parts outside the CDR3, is DTGVSQNPRHKITKRGQNVTFRCDPISEHNRLYWYRQTLGQGPEFLTYFQNEAQLEKSRLLSDRFSAERPKGSFSTLEIQRTEQGDSAMYLCASSWDRQGMDTEAFFGQGTRLTVV.